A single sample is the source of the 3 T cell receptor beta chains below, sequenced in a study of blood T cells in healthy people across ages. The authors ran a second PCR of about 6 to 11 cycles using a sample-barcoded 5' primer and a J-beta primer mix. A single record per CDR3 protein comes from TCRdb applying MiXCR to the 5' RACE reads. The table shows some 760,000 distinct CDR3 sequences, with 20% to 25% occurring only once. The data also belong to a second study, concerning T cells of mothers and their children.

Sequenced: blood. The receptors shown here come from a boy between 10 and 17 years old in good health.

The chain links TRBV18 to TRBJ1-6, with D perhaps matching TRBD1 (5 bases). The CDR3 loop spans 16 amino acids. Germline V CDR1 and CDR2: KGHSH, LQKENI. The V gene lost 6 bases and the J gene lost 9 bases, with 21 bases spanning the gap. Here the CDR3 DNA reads TGTGCCAGCTCCTCCCGTCGTGGGGCGGACGGTTCACCCCTCCACTTT. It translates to CASSSRRGADGSPLHF.

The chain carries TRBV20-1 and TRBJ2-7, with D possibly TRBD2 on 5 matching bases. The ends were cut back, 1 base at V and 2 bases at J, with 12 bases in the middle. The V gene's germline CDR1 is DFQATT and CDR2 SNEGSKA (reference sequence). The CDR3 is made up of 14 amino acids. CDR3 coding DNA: TGCAGTGCTAGAGGTTCAGGAGGCCCCTACGAGCAGTACTTC. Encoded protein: CSARGSGGPYEQYF.

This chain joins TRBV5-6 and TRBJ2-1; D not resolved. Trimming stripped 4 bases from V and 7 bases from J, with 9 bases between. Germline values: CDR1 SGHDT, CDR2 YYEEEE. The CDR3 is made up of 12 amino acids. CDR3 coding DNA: TGTGCCAGCAGCCAACTTGCGAATGAGCAGTTCTTC. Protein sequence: CASSQLANEQFF. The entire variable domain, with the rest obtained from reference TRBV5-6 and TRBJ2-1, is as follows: DAGVTQSPTHLIKTRGQQVTLRCSPKSGHDTVSWYQQALGQGPQFIFQYYEEEERQRGNFPDRFSGHQFPNYSSELNVNALLLGDSALYLCASSQLANEQFFGPGTRLTVL.